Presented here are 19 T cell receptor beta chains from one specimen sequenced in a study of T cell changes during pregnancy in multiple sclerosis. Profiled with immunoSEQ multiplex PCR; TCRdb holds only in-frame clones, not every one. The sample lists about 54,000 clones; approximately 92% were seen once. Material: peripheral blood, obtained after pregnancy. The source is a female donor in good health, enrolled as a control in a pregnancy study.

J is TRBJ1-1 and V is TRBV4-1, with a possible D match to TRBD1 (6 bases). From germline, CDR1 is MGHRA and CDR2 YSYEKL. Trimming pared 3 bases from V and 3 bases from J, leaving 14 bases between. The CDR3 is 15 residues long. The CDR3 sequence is CASSHWEGGDTEAFF. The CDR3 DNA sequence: TGCGCCAGCAGCCATTGGGAGGGGGGGGACACTGAAGCTTTCTTT.

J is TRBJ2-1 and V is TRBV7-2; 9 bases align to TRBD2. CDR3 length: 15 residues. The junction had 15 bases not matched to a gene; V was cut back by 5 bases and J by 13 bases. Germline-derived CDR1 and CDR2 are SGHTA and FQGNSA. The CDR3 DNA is TGTGCCAGCAGCCCGCGGGTAGGTGGCGGGGGGGATCAGTTCTTC. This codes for CASSPRVGGGGDQFF. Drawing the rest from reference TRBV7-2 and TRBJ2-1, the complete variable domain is GAGVSQSPSNKVTEKGKDVELRCDPISGHTALYWYRQSLGQGLEFLIYFQGNSAPDKSGLPSDRFSAERTGGSVSTLTIQRTQQEDSAVYLCASSPRVGGGGDQFFGPGTRLTVL.

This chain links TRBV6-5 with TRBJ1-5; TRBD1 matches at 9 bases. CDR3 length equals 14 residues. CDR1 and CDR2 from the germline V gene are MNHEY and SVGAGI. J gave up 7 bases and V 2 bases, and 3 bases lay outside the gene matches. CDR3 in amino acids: CASSYQTGGQPQHF. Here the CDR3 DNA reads TGTGCCAGCAGTTACCAAACAGGGGGCCAGCCCCAGCATTTT.

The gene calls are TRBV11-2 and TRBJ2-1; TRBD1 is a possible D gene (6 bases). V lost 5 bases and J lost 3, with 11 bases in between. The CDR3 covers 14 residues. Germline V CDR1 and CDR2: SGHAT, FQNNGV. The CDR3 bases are TGTGCCAGCAGCAACAGGGTAATCTACAATGAGCAGTTCTTC. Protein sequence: CASSNRVIYNEQFF.

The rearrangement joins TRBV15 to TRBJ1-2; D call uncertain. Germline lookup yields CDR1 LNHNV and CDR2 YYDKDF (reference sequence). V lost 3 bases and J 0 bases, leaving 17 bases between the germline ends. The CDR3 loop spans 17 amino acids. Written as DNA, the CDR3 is TGTGCCACCAGCAGCGGTCCACTGAGGGTAGCTAACTATGGCTACACCTTC. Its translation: CATSSGPLRVANYGYTF.

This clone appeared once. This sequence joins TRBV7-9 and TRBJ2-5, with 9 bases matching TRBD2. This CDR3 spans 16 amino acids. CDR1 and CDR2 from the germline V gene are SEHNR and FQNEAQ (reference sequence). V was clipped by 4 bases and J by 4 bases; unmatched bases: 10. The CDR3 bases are TGTGCCAGCAGCTCAAATAGCGGGGGCCCGCGAGAGACCCAGTACTTC. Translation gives CASSSNSGGPRETQYF.

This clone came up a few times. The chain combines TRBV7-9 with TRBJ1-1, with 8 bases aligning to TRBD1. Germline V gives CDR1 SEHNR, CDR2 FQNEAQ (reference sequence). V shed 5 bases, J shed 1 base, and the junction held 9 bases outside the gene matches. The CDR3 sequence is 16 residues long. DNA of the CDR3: TGTGCCAGCAGCCCCGGGACCGGGACAGGGAACACTGAAGCTTTCTTT. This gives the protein CASSPGTGTGNTEAFF.

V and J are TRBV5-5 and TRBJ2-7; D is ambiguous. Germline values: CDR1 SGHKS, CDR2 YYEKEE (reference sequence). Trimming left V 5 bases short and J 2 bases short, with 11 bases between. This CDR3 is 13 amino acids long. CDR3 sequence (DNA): TGTGCCAGCAGTGGCCAGGTAACCTACGAGCAGTACTTC. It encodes CASSGQVTYEQYF.

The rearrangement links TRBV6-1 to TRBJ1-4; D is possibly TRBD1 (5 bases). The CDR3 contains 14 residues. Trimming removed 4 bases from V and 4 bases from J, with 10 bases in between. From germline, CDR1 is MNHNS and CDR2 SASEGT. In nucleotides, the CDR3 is TGTGCCAGCAGTGCGGGGGGAGGTAATGAAAAACTGTTTTTT. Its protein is CASSAGGGNEKLFF.

The CDR3 spells CASSEGGPLTEQFF. DNA of the CDR3: TGTGCCAGCAGTGAAGGGGGCCCGCTGACTGAGCAGTTCTTC. This chain joins TRBV25-1 and TRBJ2-1, with D perhaps matching TRBD1 (6 bases). Trimming removed 2 bases at V and 9 bases at J, with 14 bases between. The CDR3 spans 14 residues. Per the germline V gene, CDR1 is MGHDK and CDR2 is SYGVNS.

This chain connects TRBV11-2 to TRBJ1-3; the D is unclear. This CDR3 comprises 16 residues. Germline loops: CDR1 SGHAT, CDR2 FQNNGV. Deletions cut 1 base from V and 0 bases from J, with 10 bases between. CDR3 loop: CASSLVLLSSGNTIYF. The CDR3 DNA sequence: TGTGCCAGCAGCTTAGTCCTCCTGAGCTCTGGAAACACCATATATTTT.

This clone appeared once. CDR3 bases: TGTGCCTGGAGTATGGGACTAGCGGGAGGGCCAGATACGCAGTATTTT. Its protein is CAWSMGLAGGPDTQYF. This chain uses TRBV30 with TRBJ2-3; 16 bases map to TRBD2. V dropped 2 bases and J dropped 4; count of bases not matched to a gene: 3. Germline V gives CDR1 GTSNPN, CDR2 SVGIG (reference sequence). The CDR3 consists of 16 residues.

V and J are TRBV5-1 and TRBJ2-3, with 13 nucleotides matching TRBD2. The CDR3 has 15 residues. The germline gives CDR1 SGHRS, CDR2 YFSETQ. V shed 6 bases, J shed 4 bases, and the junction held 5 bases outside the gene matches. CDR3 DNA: TGCGCCAGCACCGGACTAGCGGGAGAAGCAGATACGCAGTATTTT. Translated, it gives CASTGLAGEADTQYF. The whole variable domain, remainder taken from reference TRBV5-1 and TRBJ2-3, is KAGVTQTPRYLIKTRGQQVTLSCSPISGHRSVSWYQQTPGQGLQFLFEYFSETQRNKGNFPGRFSGRQFSNSRSEMNVSTLELGDSALYLCASTGLAGEADTQYFGPGTRLTVL.

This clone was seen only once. Here the CDR3 DNA reads TGTGCCAGCAGCTTAGGGGGACAGGGTAACATTCAGTACTTC. Protein product: CASSLGGQGNIQYF. V is TRBV5-4 and J is TRBJ2-4; 9 nucleotides match TRBD1. This CDR3 region has 14 residues. Trimming cost V 2 bases and J 7 bases; bases outside gene matches: 4. Germline CDR1 is SGHNT and CDR2 is YYREEE (reference sequence).

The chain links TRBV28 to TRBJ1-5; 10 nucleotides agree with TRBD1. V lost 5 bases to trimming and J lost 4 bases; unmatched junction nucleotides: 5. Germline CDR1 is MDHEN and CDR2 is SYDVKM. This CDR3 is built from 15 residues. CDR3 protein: CASSPGTGVNQPQHF. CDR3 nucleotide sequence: TGTGCCAGCAGTCCCGGGACAGGGGTTAATCAGCCCCAGCATTTT.

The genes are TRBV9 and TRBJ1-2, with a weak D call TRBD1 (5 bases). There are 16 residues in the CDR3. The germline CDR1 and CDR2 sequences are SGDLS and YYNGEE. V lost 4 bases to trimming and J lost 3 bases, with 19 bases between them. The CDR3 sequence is CASSPAGGRVDYGYTF. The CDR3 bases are TGTGCCAGCAGCCCAGCGGGGGGAAGGGTAGACTATGGCTACACCTTC.

In nucleotides, the CDR3 is TGTGCCAGCAGGTTCGACAGGGACGCCTACGAGCAGTACTTC. Encoded protein: CASRFDRDAYEQYF. This chain uses TRBV6-5 with TRBJ2-7, with 7 positions matching TRBD1. The CDR3 is 14 amino acids. Trimming took 6 bases from V and 2 from J; bases not matched to a gene: 7. Germline CDR1 and CDR2: MNHEY and SVGAGI.

DNA of the CDR3: TGTGCCAGCAGCTTGGGTCAGGGTAGCAATCAGCCCCAGCATTTT. Translated, it gives CASSLGQGSNQPQHF. The chain employs TRBV7-2 and TRBJ1-5; possible D gene TRBD1, 5 bases. From germline, CDR1 is SGHTA and CDR2 FQGNSA. The CDR3 contains 15 residues. Deletions cut 3 bases from V and 0 bases from J, with 9 bases between. Full variable domain (missing parts from reference TRBV7-2 and TRBJ1-5): GAGVSQSPSNKVTEKGKDVELRCDPISGHTALYWYRQSLGQGLEFLIYFQGNSAPDKSGLPSDRFSAERTGGSVSTLTIQRTQQEDSAVYLCASSLGQGSNQPQHFGDGTRLSIL.

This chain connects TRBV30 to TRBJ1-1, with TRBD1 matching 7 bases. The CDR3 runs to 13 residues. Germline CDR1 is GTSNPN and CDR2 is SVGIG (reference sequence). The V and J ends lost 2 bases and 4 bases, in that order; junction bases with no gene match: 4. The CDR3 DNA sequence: TGTGCCTGGAGTACAGGGGCGAGCACTGAAGCTTTCTTT. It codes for CAWSTGASTEAFF. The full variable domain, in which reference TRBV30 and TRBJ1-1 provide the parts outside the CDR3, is SQTIHQWPATLVQPVGSPLSLECTVEGTSNPNLYWYRQAAGRGLQLLFYSVGIGQISSEVPQNLSASRPQDRQFILSSKKLLLSDSGFYLCAWSTGASTEAFFGQGTRLTVV.